Shown below are 20 T cell receptor beta chains from a single sample sequenced in a study of cytomegalovirus exposure and HLA in healthy donors. Some clones are missing from TCRdb's copy, which holds only in-frame ones; the method was immunoSEQ multiplex PCR. The sample includes over 150,000 clones, around 88% seen only once; the top ten take about a fifth. Sequenced: PBMCs. The receptors derive from a man between 18 and 29 years old in good health and CMV-seropositive.

This clone was recorded only once. The CDR3 DNA reads as TGTGCCAGCAGTCCCGGGGGGACACCTAGCAATCAGCCCCAGCATTTT. This codes for CASSPGGTPSNQPQHF. This chain links TRBV25-1 with TRBJ1-5; weak D call: TRBD1 (6 bases). There are 16 residues in the CDR3. V lost 5 bases and J 0 bases, leaving 14 bases between the germline ends. The V gene's germline CDR1 is MGHDK and CDR2 SYGVNS.

The chain is built from TRBV5-6 and TRBJ1-2; tentatively, D is TRBD1 (6 bases). The CDR3 is made up of 13 amino acids. Trimming removed 4 bases at V and 7 bases at J, with 14 bases between. CDR1 and CDR2 from the germline V gene are SGHDT and YYEEEE. CDR3 DNA: TGTGCCAGCAGCCTTGACAGGATAAGTGGCTACACCTTC. Residues: CASSLDRISGYTF.

The chain is built from TRBV11-2 and TRBJ2-7; 12 bases are shared with TRBD2. V shed 4 bases and J 0 bases; nucleotides not matched to a gene: 4. CDR3 length: 16 residues. Germline loops: CDR1 SGHAT, CDR2 FQNNGV. The chain's CDR3 is CASSSGLAGSSYEQYF. CDR3 DNA sequence: TGTGCCAGCAGCTCAGGACTAGCGGGGAGCTCCTACGAGCAGTACTTC.

The V gene is TRBV5-1, the J gene TRBJ1-2; D gene ambiguous. Germline lookup yields CDR1 SGHRS and CDR2 YFSETQ. The CDR3 has 12 amino acids. V was shortened by 5 bases and J by 4 bases, with 9 bases between the two germline ends. CDR3 sequence (DNA): TGCGCCAGCAGTGTGGAGACCTATGGCTACACCTTC. Translation: CASSVETYGYTF.

The V call is TRBV4-3, the J call TRBJ2-1; 8 positions match TRBD2. Germline assignment: CDR1 LGHNA and CDR2 YSLEER. This CDR3 contains 16 residues. The junction had 9 bases not matched to a gene; V was cut back by 4 bases and J by 4 bases. This CDR3 is CASSPRAGGRYNEQFF. The CDR3 region has the DNA TGCGCCAGCAGCCCACGGGCGGGGGGCCGTTACAATGAGCAGTTCTTC.

This clone showed up just a few times. The CDR3 DNA reads TGTGCCAGCAGCTTCCTCCCGAACACTGAAGCTTTCTTT. Translation: CASSFLPNTEAFF. The genes are TRBV7-8 and TRBJ1-1; no reliable D call. Germline V gives CDR1 SGHVS, CDR2 FQNEAQ. The CDR3 is made up of 13 amino acids. V was trimmed by 3 bases and J by 1 base, leaving 6 bases between them.

V and J are TRBV6-5 and TRBJ1-4; 11 bases are a match to TRBD1. Germline trimming cut 4 bases from V and 11 bases from J; bases unmatched to any gene: 6. This CDR3 region has 14 residues. From germline, CDR1 is MNHEY and CDR2 SVGAGI. CDR3 loop: CASSSDRGPNKLFF. CDR3 bases: TGTGCCAGCAGTTCGGACAGGGGGCCGAATAAACTGTTTTTT.

This clone was seen more than once but under ten times. This chain joins TRBV4-3 and TRBJ2-7; D is perhaps TRBD1 (5 bases). V was cut by 0 bases and J by 3 bases, with 9 bases left in between. CDR3 length equals 14 residues. CDR1 and CDR2 (germline): LGHNA, YSLEER. CDR3: CASSQDWGSYEQYF. The CDR3 region has the DNA TGCGCCAGCAGCCAAGATTGGGGCAGCTACGAGCAGTACTTC.

The chain recombines TRBV19 with TRBJ2-6; D is perhaps TRBD1 (5 bases). Trimming left V 6 bases short and J 5 bases short, with 11 bases between. Germline V gene lookup returns CDR1 LNHDA and CDR2 SQIVND (reference sequence). This CDR3 has 14 residues. CDR3 region: CASSAGLRANVLTF. CDR3 sequence (DNA): TGTGCCAGTAGCGCAGGGTTGAGGGCCAACGTCCTGACTTTC.

The CDR3 bases are TGTGCCAGCAGCTTTCGGGAAGGCGAGAACACTGAAGCTTTCTTT. Translation gives CASSFREGENTEAFF. The rearrangement links TRBV5-4 to TRBJ1-1; no definite D call. The CDR3 sequence is 15 residues long. From germline, CDR1 is SGHNT and CDR2 YYREEE (reference sequence). The ends were cut back, 2 bases at V and 1 base at J, with 12 bases in the middle.

This clone was observed once. The chain joins TRBV7-9 to TRBJ2-7; TRBD2 is a possible D gene (5 bases). CDR1 and CDR2 (germline): SEHNR, FQNEAQ (reference sequence). The V end was cut by 4 bases, the J end by 0 bases, with 10 bases between. The CDR3 totals 14 residues. The CDR3 loop is CASSSGVHSYEQYF. The CDR3, as DNA: TGTGCCAGCAGCTCCGGGGTCCACTCCTACGAGCAGTACTTC.

J is TRBJ1-2 and V is TRBV7-9, with no clear D. Germline V CDR1 and CDR2: SEHNR, FQNEAQ (reference sequence). The CDR3 covers 13 residues. V lost 1 base and J 6 bases, leaving 9 bases between the germline ends. The CDR3 DNA reads as TGTGCCAGCAGCTTAGGCCGGGGAGATGGCTACACCTTC. It is translated as CASSLGRGDGYTF. The variable domain in full, completed from reference TRBV7-9 and TRBJ1-2, reads DTGVSQNPRHKITKRGQNVTFRCDPISEHNRLYWYRQTLGQGPEFLTYFQNEAQLEKSRLLSDRFSAERPKGSFSTLEIQRTEQGDSAMYLCASSLGRGDGYTFGSGTRLTVV.

This chain links TRBV5-4 with TRBJ2-7; 9 bases match TRBD1. Germline V lookup: CDR1 SGHNT, CDR2 YYREEE (reference sequence). J was trimmed by 5 bases and V by 3 bases; bases with no gene match: 3. The length of the CDR3 is 13 residues. The CDR3 spells CASSWDREDEQYF. The CDR3 nucleotides are TGTGCCAGCAGCTGGGACAGGGAGGACGAGCAGTACTTC.

The chain couples TRBV18 to TRBJ2-7; 8 bases line up with TRBD1. Looked up from germline, CDR1 is KGHSH and CDR2 is LQKENI. With V trimmed by 3 bases and J by 2 bases, 3 bases remained unmatched. The CDR3 sequence is 14 residues long. The chain's CDR3 is CASSPGDRTYEQYF. CDR3 sequence (DNA): TGTGCCAGCTCACCTGGGGACAGGACCTACGAGCAGTACTTC. Together with reference TRBV18 and TRBJ2-7, the CDR3 gives the full variable domain: NAGVMQNPRHLVRRRGQEARLRCSPMKGHSHVYWYRQLPEEGLKFMVYLQKENIIDESGMPKERFSAEFPKEGPSILRIQQVVRGDSAAYFCASSPGDRTYEQYFGPGTRLTVT.

Points on this clone: At the DNA level, this CDR3 is encoded by other sequences in the same sample as well. This rearrangement joins TRBV18 to TRBJ1-6; 9 bases line up with TRBD1. The V gene end was trimmed by 4 bases and the J gene end by 7 bases; junction bases not matched to a gene: 2. Germline lookup yields CDR1 KGHSH and CDR2 LQKENI. The CDR3 contains 14 residues. The CDR3 nucleotides are TGTGCCAGCTCACGGGACAGGGACAATTCACCCCTCCACTTT. This codes for CASSRDRDNSPLHF.

This clone has just one count. The CDR3 sequence: CASSQPRESETQYF. The CDR3 DNA reads TGCGCCAGCAGCCAACCAAGGGAGTCCGAGACCCAGTACTTC. This chain connects TRBV23-1 to TRBJ2-5; D might be TRBD2 (5 bases). TRBV23-1 is an ORF; its function is uncertain. There are 14 residues in the CDR3. The V end lost 6 bases, the J end lost 5 bases, and 16 bases lay between the germline ends.

A remark on this clone: Different DNA sequences within this sample yield the same CDR3. The chain is built from TRBV18 and TRBJ1-4, with 7 bases that match TRBD1. V shed 3 bases, J shed 5 bases, and the junction held 0 bases outside the gene matches. The CDR3 runs 13 residues. Germline CDR1 is KGHSH and CDR2 is LQKENI. CDR3 DNA: TGTGCCAGCTCACCGGGACAGAATGAAAAACTGTTTTTT. It specifies CASSPGQNEKLFF.

The CDR3 reads CASSSQGYTEAFF. CDR3 DNA sequence: TGTGCCAGCAGCTCGCAGGGATACACTGAAGCTTTCTTT. The chain combines TRBV14 with TRBJ1-1, with D possibly being TRBD1 (5 bases). Trimming cost V 5 bases and J 3 bases, with 10 bases left between them. The CDR3 contains 13 residues. Germline loops: CDR1 SGHDN, CDR2 FVKESK. The full variable domain, in which reference TRBV14 and TRBJ1-1 provide the parts outside the CDR3, is EAGVTQFPSHSVIEKGQTVTLRCDPISGHDNLYWYRRVMGKEIKFLLHFVKESKQDESGMPNNRFLAERTGGTYSTLKVQPAELEDSGVYFCASSSQGYTEAFFGQGTRLTVV.

This rearrangement joins TRBV6-1 to TRBJ1-1, with D unclear. Deletions cut 7 bases from V and 0 bases from J, with 12 bases between. The CDR3 has 14 residues. The V gene's germline CDR1 is MNHNS and CDR2 SASEGT. In DNA form, the CDR3 reads TGTGCCAGCACCGGACTAACAATGAACACTGAAGCTTTCTTT. Protein product: CASTGLTMNTEAFF.

The rearrangement uses TRBV27 and TRBJ2-1, with 10 nucleotides matching TRBD2. CDR1 and CDR2 (germline): MNHEY, SMNVEV (reference sequence). The CDR3 runs to 16 residues. V shed 3 bases and J 6 bases; nucleotides not matched to a gene: 8. The CDR3 loop reads CASSFQRGGLGNEQFF. In DNA form, the CDR3 reads TGTGCCAGCAGTTTCCAGCGGGGGGGCCTAGGCAATGAGCAGTTCTTC.